This T cell receptor beta chain originates from a study of radiotherapy plus CTLA-4 blockade in lung cancer. Whole-study context: Overall, 18% of patients showed an objective response, while about 30% attained disease control. Findings of the study overall: Clones derived from tumor TCRs expanded in blood after radiotherapy plus ipilimumab. According to reports, early shifts in blood T cell clones, alongside interferon-beta, forecast response most accurately.

In regard to this clone: Antigen unknown. The same CDR3 also results from other DNA sequences found in this sample.

Generated by immunoSEQ multiplex PCR, the TCRdb table keeps only in-frame clones and is missing some. The sample lists tens of thousands of clones; under 80% were seen once. This CDR3 is built from 15 residues. Germline values: CDR1 SGHRS, CDR2 YFSETQ. Patients in the study, people with chemo-refractory metastatic non-small-cell lung cancer, received focal radiation plus ipilimumab CTLA-4 blockade. The J gene is TRBJ2-5, the V gene TRBV5-1; D is perhaps TRBD1 (7 bases). The J call could be wrong; TRBJ2-7 is a better fit for the DNA end. The sequencing used peripheral blood, collected from a patient treated with radiotherapy plus ipilimumab. This TCR was sampled from a human donor with non-small cell lung cancer who had a partial response to radiotherapy plus ipilimumab. Some clones in this sample may be carry-over from other donors' samples. The CDR3 region is CASSRRDSGTYEQYF. CDR3 DNA sequence: TGCGCCAGCAGCAGGAGGGACAGCGGTACCTACGAGCAGTACTTC.